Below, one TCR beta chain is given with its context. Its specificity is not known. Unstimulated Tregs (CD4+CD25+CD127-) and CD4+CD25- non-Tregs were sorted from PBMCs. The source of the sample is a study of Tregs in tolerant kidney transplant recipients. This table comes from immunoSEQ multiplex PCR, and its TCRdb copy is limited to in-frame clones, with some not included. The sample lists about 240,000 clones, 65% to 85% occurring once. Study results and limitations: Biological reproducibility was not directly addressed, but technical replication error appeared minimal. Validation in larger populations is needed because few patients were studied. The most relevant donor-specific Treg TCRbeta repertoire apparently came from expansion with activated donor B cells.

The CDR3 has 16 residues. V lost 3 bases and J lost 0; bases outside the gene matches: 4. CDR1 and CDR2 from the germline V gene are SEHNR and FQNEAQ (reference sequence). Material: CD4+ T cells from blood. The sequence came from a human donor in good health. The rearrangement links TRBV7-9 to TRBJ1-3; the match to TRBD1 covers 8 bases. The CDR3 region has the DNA TGTGCCAGCAGCTTGAGAACAGGGGGCTCTGGAAACACCATATATTTT. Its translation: CASSLRTGGSGNTIYF.